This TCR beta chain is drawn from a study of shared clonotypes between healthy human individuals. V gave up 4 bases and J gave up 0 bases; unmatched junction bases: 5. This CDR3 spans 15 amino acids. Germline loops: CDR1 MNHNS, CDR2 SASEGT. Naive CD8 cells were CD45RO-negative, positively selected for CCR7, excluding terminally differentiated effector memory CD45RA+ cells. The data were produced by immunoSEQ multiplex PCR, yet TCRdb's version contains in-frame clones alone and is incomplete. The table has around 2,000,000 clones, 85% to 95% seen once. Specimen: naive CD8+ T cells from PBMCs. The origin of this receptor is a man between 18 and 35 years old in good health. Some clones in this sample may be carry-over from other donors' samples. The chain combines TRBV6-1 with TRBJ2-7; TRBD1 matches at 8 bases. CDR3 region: CASSVDRGSSYEQYF. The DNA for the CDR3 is TGTGCCAGCAGTGTCGACAGGGGAAGCTCCTACGAGCAGTACTTC.